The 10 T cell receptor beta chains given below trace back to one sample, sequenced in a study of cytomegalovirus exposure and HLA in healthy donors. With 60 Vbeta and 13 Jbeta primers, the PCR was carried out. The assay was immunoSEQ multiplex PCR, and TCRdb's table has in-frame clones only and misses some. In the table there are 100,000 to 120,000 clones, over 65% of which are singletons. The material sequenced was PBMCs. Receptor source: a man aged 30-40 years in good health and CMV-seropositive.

This CDR3 reads CASSGSGGDTQYF. The DNA for the CDR3 is TGTGCCAGCAGCGGTAGCGGGGGTGATACGCAGTATTTT. The J gene is TRBJ2-3, the V gene TRBV2; 9 bases align to TRBD2. In germline, CDR1 is SNHLY, CDR2 FYNNEI. The CDR3 loop spans 13 amino acids. After removal of 6 bases from V and 6 bases from J, the junction contained 4 bases not matched to a gene.

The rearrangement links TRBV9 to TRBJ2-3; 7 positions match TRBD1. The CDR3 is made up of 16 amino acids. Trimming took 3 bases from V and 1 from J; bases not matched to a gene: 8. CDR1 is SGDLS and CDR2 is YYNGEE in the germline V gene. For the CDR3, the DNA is TGTGCCAGCAGCGAGAGGGAGACAGGGCGCACAGATACGCAGTATTTT. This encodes CASSERETGRTDTQYF.

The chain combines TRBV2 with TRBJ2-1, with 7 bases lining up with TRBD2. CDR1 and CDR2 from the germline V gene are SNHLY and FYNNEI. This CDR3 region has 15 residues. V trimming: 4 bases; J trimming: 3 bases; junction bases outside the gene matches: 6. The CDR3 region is CASSVERGLYNEQFF. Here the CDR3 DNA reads TGTGCCAGCAGTGTGGAGCGGGGCCTCTACAATGAGCAGTTCTTC.

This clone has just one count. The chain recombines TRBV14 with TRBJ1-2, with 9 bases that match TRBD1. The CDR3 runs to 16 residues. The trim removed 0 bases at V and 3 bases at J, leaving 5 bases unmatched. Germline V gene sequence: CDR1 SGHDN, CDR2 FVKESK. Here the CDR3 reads CASSQDGTGTYYGYTF. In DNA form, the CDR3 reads TGTGCCAGCAGCCAAGACGGGACAGGGACATACTATGGCTACACCTTC. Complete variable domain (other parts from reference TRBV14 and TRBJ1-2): EAGVTQFPSHSVIEKGQTVTLRCDPISGHDNLYWYRRVMGKEIKFLLHFVKESKQDESGMPNNRFLAERTGGTYSTLKVQPAELEDSGVYFCASSQDGTGTYYGYTFGSGTRLTVV.

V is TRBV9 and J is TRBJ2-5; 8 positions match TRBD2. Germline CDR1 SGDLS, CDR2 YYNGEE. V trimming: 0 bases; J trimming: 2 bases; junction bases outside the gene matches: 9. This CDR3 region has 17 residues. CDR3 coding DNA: TGTGCCAGCAGCGTAGGCGGTAGCGGGGTCGGACAAGAGACCCAGTACTTC. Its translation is CASSVGGSGVGQETQYF.

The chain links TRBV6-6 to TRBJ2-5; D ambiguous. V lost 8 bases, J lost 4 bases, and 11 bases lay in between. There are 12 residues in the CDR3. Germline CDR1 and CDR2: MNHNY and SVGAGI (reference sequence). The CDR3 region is CASSPRRETQYF. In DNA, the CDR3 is TGTGCCAGCTCCCCGCGGCGAGAGACCCAGTACTTC.

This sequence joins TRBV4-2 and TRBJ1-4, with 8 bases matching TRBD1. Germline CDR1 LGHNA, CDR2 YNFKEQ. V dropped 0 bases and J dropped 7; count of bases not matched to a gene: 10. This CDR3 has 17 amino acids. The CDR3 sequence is CASSQDPSATGAEKLFF. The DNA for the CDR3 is TGTGCCAGCAGCCAAGATCCGTCCGCGACAGGGGCTGAAAAACTGTTTTTT.

CDR3 bases: TGTGCCAGCTCACCGACAGCCCTGAACACTGAAGCTTTCTTT. It specifies CASSPTALNTEAFF. The gene calls are TRBV18 and TRBJ1-1; weak D call: TRBD1 (5 bases). The CDR3 sequence is 14 residues long. Germline CDR1 reads KGHSH; CDR2 reads LQKENI. V was cut by 3 bases and J by 0 bases, with 8 bases left in between.

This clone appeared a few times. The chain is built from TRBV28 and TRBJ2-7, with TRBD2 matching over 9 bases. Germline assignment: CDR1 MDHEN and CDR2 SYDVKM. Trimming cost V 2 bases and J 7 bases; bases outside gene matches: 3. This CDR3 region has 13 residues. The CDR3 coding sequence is TGTGCCAGCAGTTTAGCGGGGGGGCGTGAGCAGTACTTC. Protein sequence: CASSLAGGREQYF.

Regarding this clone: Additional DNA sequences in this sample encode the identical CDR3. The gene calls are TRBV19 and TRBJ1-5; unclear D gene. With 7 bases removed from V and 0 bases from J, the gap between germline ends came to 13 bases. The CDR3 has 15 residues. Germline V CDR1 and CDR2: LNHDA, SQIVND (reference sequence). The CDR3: CASTPAGSSNQPQHF. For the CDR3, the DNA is TGTGCCAGTACCCCCGCGGGGAGTAGCAATCAGCCCCAGCATTTT.